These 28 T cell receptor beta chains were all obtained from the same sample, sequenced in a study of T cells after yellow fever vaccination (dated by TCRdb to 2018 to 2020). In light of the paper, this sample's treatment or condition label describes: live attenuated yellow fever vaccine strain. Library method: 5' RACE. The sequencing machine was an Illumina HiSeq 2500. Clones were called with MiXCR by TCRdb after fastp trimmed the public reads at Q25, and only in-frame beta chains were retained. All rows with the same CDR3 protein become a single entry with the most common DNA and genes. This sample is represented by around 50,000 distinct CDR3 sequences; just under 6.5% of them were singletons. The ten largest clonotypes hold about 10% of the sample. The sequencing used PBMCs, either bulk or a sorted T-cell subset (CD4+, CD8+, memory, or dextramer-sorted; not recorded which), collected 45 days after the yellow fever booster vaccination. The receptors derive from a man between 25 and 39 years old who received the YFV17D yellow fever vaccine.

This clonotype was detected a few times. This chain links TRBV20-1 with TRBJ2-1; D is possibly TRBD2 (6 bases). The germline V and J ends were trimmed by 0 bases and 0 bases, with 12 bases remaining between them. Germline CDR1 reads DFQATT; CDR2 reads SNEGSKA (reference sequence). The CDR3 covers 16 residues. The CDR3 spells CSARDGGRSSYNEQFF. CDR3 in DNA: TGCAGTGCTAGAGATGGGGGGAGAAGCTCCTACAATGAGCAGTTCTTC.

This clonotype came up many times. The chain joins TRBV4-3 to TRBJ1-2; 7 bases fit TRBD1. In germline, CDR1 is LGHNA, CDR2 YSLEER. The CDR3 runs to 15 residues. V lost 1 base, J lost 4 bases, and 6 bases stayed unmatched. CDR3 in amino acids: CASSQVSGGSYGYTF. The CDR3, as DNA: TGCGCCAGCAGCCAAGTATCAGGGGGTTCCTATGGCTACACCTTC.

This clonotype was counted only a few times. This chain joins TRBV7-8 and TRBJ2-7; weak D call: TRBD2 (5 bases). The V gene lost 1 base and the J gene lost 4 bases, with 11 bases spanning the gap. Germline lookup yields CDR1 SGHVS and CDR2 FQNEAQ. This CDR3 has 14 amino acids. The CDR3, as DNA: TGTGCCAGCAGCTTAGGAGGGATCGAATACGAGCAGTACTTC. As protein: CASSLGGIEYEQYF.

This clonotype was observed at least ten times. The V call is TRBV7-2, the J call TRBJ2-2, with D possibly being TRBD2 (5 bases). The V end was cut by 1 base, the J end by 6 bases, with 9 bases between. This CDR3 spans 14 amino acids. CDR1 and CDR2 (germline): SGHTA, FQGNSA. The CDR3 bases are TGTGCCAGCAGCTTAGTCTGGAGGTCCGGGGAGCTGTTTTTT. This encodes CASSLVWRSGELFF.

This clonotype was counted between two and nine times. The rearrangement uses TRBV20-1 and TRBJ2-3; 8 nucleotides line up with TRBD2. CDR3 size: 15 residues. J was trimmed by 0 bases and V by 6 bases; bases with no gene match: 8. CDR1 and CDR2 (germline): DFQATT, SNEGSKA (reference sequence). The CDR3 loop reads CSAPAASGSTDTQYF. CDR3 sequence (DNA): TGCAGTGCCCCCGCAGCTAGCGGGAGCACAGATACGCAGTATTTT.

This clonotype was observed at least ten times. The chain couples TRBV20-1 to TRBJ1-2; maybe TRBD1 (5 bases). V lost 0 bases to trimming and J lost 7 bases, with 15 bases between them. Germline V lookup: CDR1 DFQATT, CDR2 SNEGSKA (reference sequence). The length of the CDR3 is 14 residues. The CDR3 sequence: CSARDEGTKSGYTF. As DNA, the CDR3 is TGCAGTGCTAGAGATGAAGGGACTAAAAGTGGCTACACCTTC.

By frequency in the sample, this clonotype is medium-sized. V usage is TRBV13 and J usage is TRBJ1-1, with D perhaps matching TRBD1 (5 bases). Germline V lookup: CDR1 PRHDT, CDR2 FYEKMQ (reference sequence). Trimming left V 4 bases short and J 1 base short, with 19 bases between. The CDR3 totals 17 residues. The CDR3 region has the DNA TGTGCCAGCAGCTCCCGGGGGGGAATGGGAGCGAACACTGAAGCTTTCTTT. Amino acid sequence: CASSSRGGMGANTEAFF. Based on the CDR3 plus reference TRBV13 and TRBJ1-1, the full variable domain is AAGVIQSPRHLIKEKRETATLKCYPIPRHDTVYWYQQGPGQDPQFLISFYEKMQSDKGSIPDRFSAQQFSDYHSELNMSSLELGDSALYFCASSSRGGMGANTEAFFGQGTRLTVV.

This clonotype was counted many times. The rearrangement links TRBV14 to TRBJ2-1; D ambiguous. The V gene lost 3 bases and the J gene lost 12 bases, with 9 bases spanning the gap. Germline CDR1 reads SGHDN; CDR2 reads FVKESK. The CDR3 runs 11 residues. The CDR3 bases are TGTGCCAGCAGCCACGCCTCGAGGCAGTTCTTC. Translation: CASSHASRQFF.

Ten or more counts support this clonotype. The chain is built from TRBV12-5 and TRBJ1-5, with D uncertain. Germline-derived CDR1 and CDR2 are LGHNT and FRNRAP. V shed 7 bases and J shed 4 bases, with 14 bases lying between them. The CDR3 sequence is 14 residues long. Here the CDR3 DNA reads TGTGCTAGTGCTCTCTCGTCGGAGAATCAGCCCCAGCATTTT. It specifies CASALSSENQPQHF.

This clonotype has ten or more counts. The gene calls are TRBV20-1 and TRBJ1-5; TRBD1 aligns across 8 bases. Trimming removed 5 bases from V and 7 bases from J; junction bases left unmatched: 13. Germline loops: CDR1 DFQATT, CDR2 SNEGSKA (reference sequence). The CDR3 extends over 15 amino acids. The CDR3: CSAPDSDRGWQPQHF. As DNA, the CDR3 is TGCAGTGCTCCAGATTCAGACAGGGGTTGGCAGCCCCAGCATTTT.

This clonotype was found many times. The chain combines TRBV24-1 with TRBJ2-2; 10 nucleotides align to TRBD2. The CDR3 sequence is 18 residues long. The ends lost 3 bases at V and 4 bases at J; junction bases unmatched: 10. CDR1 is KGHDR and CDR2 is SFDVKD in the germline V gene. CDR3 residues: CATSDTGTSDRGTGELFF. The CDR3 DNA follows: TGTGCCACCAGTGATACCGGGACTAGCGACAGAGGCACCGGGGAGCTGTTTTTT.

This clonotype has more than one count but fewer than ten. CDR3 nucleotide sequence: TGTGCCAGCAGCCGAGGCCTAGCGGGAGGGCAGGGGGGCGGTCAGTACTTC. Its protein product is CASSRGLAGGQGGGQYF. The chain links TRBV11-2 to TRBJ2-7, with TRBD2 matching 12 bases. Per the germline V gene, CDR1 is SGHAT and CDR2 is FQNNGV. The CDR3 spans 17 residues. Losses at the gene ends were 5 bases for V and 10 bases for J; bases not matched to a gene: 18.

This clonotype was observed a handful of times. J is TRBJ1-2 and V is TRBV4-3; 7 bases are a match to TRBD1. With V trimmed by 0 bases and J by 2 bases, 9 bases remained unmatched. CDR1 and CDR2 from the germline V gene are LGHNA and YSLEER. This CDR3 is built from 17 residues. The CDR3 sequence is CASSQDYPLTGNYGYTF. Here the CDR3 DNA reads TGCGCCAGCAGCCAAGATTACCCCTTGACAGGGAACTATGGCTACACCTTC.

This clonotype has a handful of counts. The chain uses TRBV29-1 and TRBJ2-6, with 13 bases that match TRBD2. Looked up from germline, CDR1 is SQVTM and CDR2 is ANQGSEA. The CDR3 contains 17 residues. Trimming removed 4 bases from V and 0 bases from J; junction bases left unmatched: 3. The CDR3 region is CSVVGLAGSSGANVLTF. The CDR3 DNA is TGCAGCGTTGTGGGACTAGCGGGGAGCTCTGGGGCCAACGTCCTGACTTTC.

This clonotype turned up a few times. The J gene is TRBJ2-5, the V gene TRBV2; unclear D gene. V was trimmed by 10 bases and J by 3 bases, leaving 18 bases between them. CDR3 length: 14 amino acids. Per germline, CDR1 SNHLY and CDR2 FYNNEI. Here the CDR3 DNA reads TGTGCCACAACCACACCACCCTACGAAGAGACCCAGTACTTC. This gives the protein CATTTPPYEETQYF.

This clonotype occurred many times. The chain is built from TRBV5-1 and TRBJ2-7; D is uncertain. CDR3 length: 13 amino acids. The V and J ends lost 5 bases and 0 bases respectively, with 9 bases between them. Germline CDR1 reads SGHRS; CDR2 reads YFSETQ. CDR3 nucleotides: TGCGCCAGCAGGTCGATTGACTCCTACGAGCAGTACTTC. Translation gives CASRSIDSYEQYF.

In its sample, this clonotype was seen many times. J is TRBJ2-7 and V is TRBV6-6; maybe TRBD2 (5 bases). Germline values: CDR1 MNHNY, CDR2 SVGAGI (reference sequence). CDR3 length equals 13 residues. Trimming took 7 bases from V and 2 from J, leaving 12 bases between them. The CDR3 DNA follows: TGTGCCAGCAACCGGGGAGCCCCCTACGAGCAGTACTTC. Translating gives CASNRGAPYEQYF.

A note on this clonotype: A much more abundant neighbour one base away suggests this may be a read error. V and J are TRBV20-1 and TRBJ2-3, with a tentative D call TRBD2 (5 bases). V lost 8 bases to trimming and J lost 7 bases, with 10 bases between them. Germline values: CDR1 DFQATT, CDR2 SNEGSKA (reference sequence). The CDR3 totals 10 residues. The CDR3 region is CSPRAYTQYF. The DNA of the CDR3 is TGCAGTCCGAGGGCTTATACGCAGTATTTT.

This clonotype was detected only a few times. The CDR3 sequence is CASSVSSAGTGELFF. The CDR3 nucleotides are TGTGCCAGCAGCGTCTCTAGCGCGGGCACCGGGGAGCTGTTTTTT. J is TRBJ2-2 and V is TRBV9; tentative D call: TRBD2 (6 bases). Germline assignment: CDR1 SGDLS and CDR2 YYNGEE. Trimming cost V 2 bases and J 4 bases, with 12 bases left between them. The CDR3 has 15 amino acids.

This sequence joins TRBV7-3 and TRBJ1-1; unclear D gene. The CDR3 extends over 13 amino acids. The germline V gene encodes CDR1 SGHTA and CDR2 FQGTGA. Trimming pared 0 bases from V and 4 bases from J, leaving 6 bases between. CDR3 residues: CASSLTPSTEAFF. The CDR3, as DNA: TGTGCCAGCAGCTTAACCCCGTCCACTGAAGCTTTCTTT.

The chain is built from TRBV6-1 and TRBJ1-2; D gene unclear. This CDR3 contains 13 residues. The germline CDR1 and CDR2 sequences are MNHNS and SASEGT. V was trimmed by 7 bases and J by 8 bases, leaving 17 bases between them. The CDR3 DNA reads TGTGCCAGCATCCCCCGGCCTCGAGGCGGCTACACCTTC. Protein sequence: CASIPRPRGGYTF.

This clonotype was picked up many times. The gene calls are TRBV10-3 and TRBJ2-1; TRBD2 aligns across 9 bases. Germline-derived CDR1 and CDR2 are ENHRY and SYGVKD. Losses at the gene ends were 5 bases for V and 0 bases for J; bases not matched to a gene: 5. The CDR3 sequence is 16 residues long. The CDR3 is CAISILAGSSYNEQFF. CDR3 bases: TGTGCCATCAGTATCCTAGCGGGGAGCTCCTACAATGAGCAGTTCTTC.

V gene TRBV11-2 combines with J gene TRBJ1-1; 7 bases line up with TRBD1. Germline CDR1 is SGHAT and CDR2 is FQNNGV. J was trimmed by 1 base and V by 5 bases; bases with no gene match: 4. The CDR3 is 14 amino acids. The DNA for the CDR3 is TGTGCCAGCAGCATGGGACAGAAGAACACTGAAGCTTTCTTT. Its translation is CASSMGQKNTEAFF.

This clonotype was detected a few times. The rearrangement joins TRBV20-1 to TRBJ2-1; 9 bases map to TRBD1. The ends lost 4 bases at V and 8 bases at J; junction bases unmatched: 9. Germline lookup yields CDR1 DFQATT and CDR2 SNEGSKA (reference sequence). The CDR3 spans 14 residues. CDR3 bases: TGCAGTGCTATTAGGACAGGGGTTTCATATGAGCAGTTCTTC. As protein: CSAIRTGVSYEQFF.

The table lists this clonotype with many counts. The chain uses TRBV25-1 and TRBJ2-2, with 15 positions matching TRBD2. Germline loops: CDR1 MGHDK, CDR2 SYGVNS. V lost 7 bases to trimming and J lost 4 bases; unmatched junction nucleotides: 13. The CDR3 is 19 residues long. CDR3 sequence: CASTDGRTSGRAVTGELFF. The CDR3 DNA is TGTGCCAGCACCGACGGGAGGACTAGCGGGAGGGCGGTCACCGGGGAGCTGTTTTTT.

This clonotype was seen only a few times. The CDR3 sequence: CASSSSLGVTEQYF. Written as DNA, the CDR3 is TGTGCCAGCAGCTCCTCGCTGGGTGTAACCGAGCAGTACTTC. V and J are TRBV7-2 and TRBJ2-7; D is unclear. Germline CDR1 and CDR2: SGHTA and FQGNSA. The CDR3 contains 14 residues. V lost 4 bases and J lost 6, with 16 bases in between.

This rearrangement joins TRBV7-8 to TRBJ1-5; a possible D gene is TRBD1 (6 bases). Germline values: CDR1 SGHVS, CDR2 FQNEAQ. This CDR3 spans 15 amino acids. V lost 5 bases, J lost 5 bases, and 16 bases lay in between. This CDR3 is CASSMREQGHQPQHF. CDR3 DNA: TGTGCCAGCAGCATGAGAGAACAGGGCCATCAGCCCCAGCATTTT.

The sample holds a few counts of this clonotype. DNA of the CDR3: TGTGCCTGGAGAGGTGAAGGGACTGGAAACACCATATATTTT. Translation: CAWRGEGTGNTIYF. This chain joins TRBV30 and TRBJ1-3; D not certain. Germline CDR1 is GTSNPN and CDR2 is SVGIG (reference sequence). The CDR3 runs to 14 residues. The V end was cut by 3 bases, the J end by 2 bases, with 11 bases between.